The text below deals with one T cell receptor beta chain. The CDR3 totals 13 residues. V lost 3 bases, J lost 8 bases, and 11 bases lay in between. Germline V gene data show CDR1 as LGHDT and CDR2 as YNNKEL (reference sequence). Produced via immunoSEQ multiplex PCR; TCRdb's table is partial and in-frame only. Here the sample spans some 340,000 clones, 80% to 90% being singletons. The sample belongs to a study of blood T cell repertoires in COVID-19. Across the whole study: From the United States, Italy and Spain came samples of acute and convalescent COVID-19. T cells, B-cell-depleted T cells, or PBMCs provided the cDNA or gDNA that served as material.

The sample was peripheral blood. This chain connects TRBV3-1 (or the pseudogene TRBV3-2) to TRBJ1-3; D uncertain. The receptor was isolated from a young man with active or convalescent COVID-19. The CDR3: CASSQAIRDTIYF. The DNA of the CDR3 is TGTGCCAGCAGCCAGGCCATTCGGGACACCATATATTTT.